The rows below give T cell receptor beta chains drawn from one sample of a study of T-cell memory formation after mild COVID-19. TCRdb passed the 5' RACE reads through MiXCR, listing each CDR3 protein once. Of about 470,000 distinct CDR3 sequences listed, around a sixth were seen once; the top ten hold 9% to 15%. Sample: PBMCs or a T cell subset sorted from them (not recorded which). The receptors derive from an adult woman who had mild COVID-19 (a few samples of this study predate the infection). Cell type and time point are not known. The CDR3 runs from the conserved cysteine through the conserved F or W.

TRBV27 | CASSPPRVVLDSPLHF
TRBV30 | CAWREGGEETGELFF
TRBV3-1 | CASSHRSRADTQYF
TRBV12-3/TRBV12-4 | CASRTMEEQYF
TRBV30 | CAGRGAGTDTQYF
TRBV6-1 | CASSESVTFAYEQYF
TRBV7-8 | CASSLDRAQHF
TRBV6-5 | CASSYLGQGAGEQYF
TRBV24-1 | CATSDWRQGGDYGYTF
TRBV20-1 | CSARDWTSPGNIQYF
TRBV29-1 | CSVDTGELFF
TRBV20-1 | CSADTGSAEAFF
TRBV4-2 | CASSLFAWDNEQFF
TRBV6-2/TRBV6-3 | CASSYSGADQETQYF
TRBV7-9 | CASSLAVGDRGSSGANVLTF
TRBV7-9 | CASSSADRVETQYF
TRBV3-1 | CASSQYRGRNEKLFF
TRBV6-5 | CASSYNGAEAFF
TRBV29-1 | CSVEGDYEQYF
TRBV2 | CASSVGTTNYGYTF
TRBV7-9 | CASSLVTGDNEQFF
TRBV6-2/TRBV6-3 | CASSSGTSTEAFF
TRBV10-3 | CAIMGQGNTEAFF
TRBV5-4 | CASSVSGGRDNEQFF
TRBV5-4 | CASSLSPANEQFF
TRBV9 | CASSVDDSQPQHF